These T cell receptor beta chains were read from a single sample in a study of T cells after yellow fever vaccination. Via MiXCR, TCRdb re-called the 5' RACE reads, giving one row per CDR3 protein. The sample has 300,000 to 350,000 distinct CDR3 sequences; 8.1% are singletons. The source was PBMCs, collected around 45 days after the first yellow fever vaccination. All receptors come from a young man who received the YFV17D yellow fever vaccine. CDR3s include the opening cysteine and the closing phenylalanine or tryptophan. The D gene is left open where the match is weak. Clone size is given for some rows only: seen once, a few or many times, or a class if the clone is expanded.

D,V,size,length,J,DNA,CDR3
TRBD1,TRBV5-1,.,17,TRBJ1-3,TGCGCCAGCAGCGCTACAGGGGGATTCTTCTCTGGAAACACCATATATTTT,CASSATGGFFSGNTIYF
TRBD2,TRBV6-2/TRBV6-3,.,15,TRBJ2-3,TGTGCCACCCAAATGGCCCTGCGGGGGTCAGATACGCAGTATTTT,CATQMALRGSDTQYF
.,TRBV5-1,few,16,TRBJ1-2,TGCGCCAGCAGCTTGGCCGAGGGTCCCCCTATCTATGGCTACACCTTC,CASSLAEGPPIYGYTF
TRBD2,TRBV4-3,few,15,TRBJ2-5,TGCGCCAGCAGCTCAGTAGCGGGGGCCCAAGAGACCCAGTACTTC,CASSSVAGAQETQYF
TRBD1,TRBV20-1,few,13,TRBJ2-7,TGCAGTGCTCGACAGGGACAGACCTACGAGCAGTACTTC,CSARQGQTYEQYF
.,TRBV4-1,few,14,TRBJ2-1,TGCGCCAGCAGCCATGGACGGTCCTACAATGAGCAGTTCTTC,CASSHGRSYNEQFF
.,TRBV10-3,few,17,TRBJ1-1,TGTGCCATCAGAACCCTGACAAAGGCAGGGCGCGGCACTGAAGCTTTCTTT,CAIRTLTKAGRGTEAFF
.,TRBV28,few,13,TRBJ2-5,TGTGCCAGCAGGGCAACAGGGCAAGAGACCCAGTACTTC,CASRATGQETQYF
TRBD1,TRBV7-9,many,14,TRBJ2-7,TGTGCCAGCAGCTCAGGGGGCTCGGTCTACGAGCAGTACTTC,CASSSGGSVYEQYF
.,TRBV4-3,.,14,TRBJ1-2,TGCGCCAGCAGCCAACCTCCGGGGGCCAGTGGCTACACCTTC,CASSQPPGASGYTF
.,TRBV4-1,few,14,TRBJ2-5,TGCGCCAGCAGCCAAATTGTGCGGGGAGAGACCCAGTACTTC,CASSQIVRGETQYF
TRBD2,TRBV11-2,few,18,TRBJ2-3,TGTGCCAGCAGCTTGGAGACTAGCGGGGGGGCCTTGACAGATACGCAGTATTTT,CASSLETSGGALTDTQYF
TRBD1,TRBV7-8,.,16,TRBJ1-6,TGTGCCAGCAGCTCCGACAGGGGGCGTAATAATTCACCCCTCCACTTT,CASSSDRGRNNSPLHF
.,TRBV5-5,.,15,TRBJ1-2,TGTGCCAGCAGCCCGGGGCCGTCCTCTAACTATGGCTACACCTTC,CASSPGPSSNYGYTF
.,TRBV12-3/TRBV12-4,few,14,TRBJ2-7,TGTGCCAGCAGTAGTGAGGGGGTTGGCTACGAGCAGTACTTC,CASSSEGVGYEQYF
.,TRBV29-1,.,14,TRBJ1-1,TGCAGCGTCGGGGGCGAGGTCACTTTCACTGAAGCTTTCTTT,CSVGGEVTFTEAFF
TRBD2,TRBV20-1,.,16,TRBJ2-3,TGCTGTGCTAGAGATCCCAAAGCGGGGGGACGAGATACGCAGTATTTT,CCARDPKAGGRDTQYF
.,TRBV7-8,.,16,TRBJ2-5,TGTGCCAGCAGCCAGGGACGGTTCCGATTAAAGGAGACCCAGTACTTC,CASSQGRFRLKETQYF
.,TRBV12-3/TRBV12-4,.,15,TRBJ2-5,TGTGCCAGCAGCCCTTCTGACAGCTTCCAAGAGACCCAGTACTTC,CASSPSDSFQETQYF
TRBD2,TRBV6-5,.,14,TRBJ2-7,TGTGCCAGCAGTTACTCGATCTCTAGCGGAGAGCAGTACTTC,CASSYSISSGEQYF
.,TRBV7-6,few,16,TRBJ2-6,TGTGCCAGCAGCTTAGAGACAGGCGCTGGGGCCAACGTCCTGACTTTC,CASSLETGAGANVLTF
.,TRBV19,few,15,TRBJ1-1,TGTGCCAGTAGTATGGGGCGGGCAGGGTCCACTGAAGCTTTCTTT,CASSMGRAGSTEAFF
.,TRBV5-1,many,13,TRBJ2-7,TGCGCCAGCAGCTTGATCCCTGCCTACGAGCAGTACTTC,CASSLIPAYEQYF
.,TRBV28,few,17,TRBJ2-1,TGTGCCAGCAGCTCGGCCGGGGGGCTAACCTCCTACAATGAGCAGTTCTTC,CASSSAGGLTSYNEQFF
TRBD2,TRBV10-3,few,18,TRBJ2-4,TGTGCCATCAGTGAGTCACTAGCGGGGTCCCTAGCCAAAAACATTCAGTACTTC,CAISESLAGSLAKNIQYF
.,TRBV12-3/TRBV12-4,many,15,TRBJ1-2,TGTGCCAGCAGCAGTCGGGGGGCGCATAACTATGGCTACACCTTC,CASSSRGAHNYGYTF
TRBD1,TRBV5-1,.,14,TRBJ2-1,TGCGCCAGCAGCCCGGGACAGGGGTTCAATGAGCAGTTCTTC,CASSPGQGFNEQFF
TRBD1,TRBV19,.,14,TRBJ2-3,TGTGCCAGTAGACCCCCAGGGGGCCCAGATACGCAGTATTTT,CASRPPGGPDTQYF
TRBD1,TRBV20-1,few,14,TRBJ1-4,TGCAGTGCTACCGACAGGGGGACTAATGAAAAACTGTTTTTT,CSATDRGTNEKLFF
TRBD1,TRBV5-5,many,14,TRBJ2-2,TGTGCCAGCAGCACCCGGACAGGAGACGGGGAGCTGTTTTTT,CASSTRTGDGELFF
.,TRBV5-1,few,15,TRBJ1-1,TGCGCCAGCAGCTTGGGGCTCGGGGGCGCAACTGAAGCTTTCTTT,CASSLGLGGATEAFF
.,TRBV7-9,.,14,TRBJ2-5,TGTGCCAGCAGCTTAACGAGGGTTCGAGAGACCCAGTACTTC,CASSLTRVRETQYF
TRBD2,TRBV7-2,few,16,TRBJ2-5,TGTGCCAGCAGCTTCGATAGCGGGGGGGCGCGAGAGACCCAGTACTTC,CASSFDSGGARETQYF
.,TRBV4-3,few,14,TRBJ2-1,TGCGCCAGCAGCCAAGTTAAGGGGAACAATGAGCAGTTCTTC,CASSQVKGNNEQFF
.,TRBV20-1,.,18,TRBJ2-3,TGCAGTGCTGGAATCGACGCTGGGACGGAAGCGAACACAGATACGCAGTATTTT,CSAGIDAGTEANTDTQYF
TRBD1,TRBV13,.,15,TRBJ2-7,TGTGCCAGCAGCCTACCTAGGACAGGGAATTCCGAGCAGTACTTC,CASSLPRTGNSEQYF
.,TRBV20-1,few,13,TRBJ2-5,TGCAGTGCTAGAGATCCGGGAGTCGAAACCCAGTACTTC,CSARDPGVETQYF
.,TRBV6-2/TRBV6-3,few,14,TRBJ2-7,TGTGCCAGCAGTTACTTGGACAGCTCCTACGAGCAGTACTTC,CASSYLDSSYEQYF
.,TRBV5-1,many,14,TRBJ1-2,TGCGCCAGCAGCACGCAGGGAGGAGGGTATGGCTACACCTTC,CASSTQGGGYGYTF
.,TRBV4-1,few,13,TRBJ1-5,TGCGCCAGCAGCCAAGGGGTCCGAGGCCCCCAGCATTTT,CASSQGVRGPQHF
.,TRBV24-1,.,17,TRBJ2-3,TGTGCCACCAGTGATCGATTGGACAGAGGTGGGACAGATACGCAGTATTTT,CATSDRLDRGGTDTQYF
.,TRBV7-2,.,14,TRBJ2-3,TGTGCCAGCAGCTTAGATGTGGGAGCAGATACGCAGTATTTT,CASSLDVGADTQYF
TRBD2,TRBV10-3,.,17,TRBJ2-2,TGTGCCATCAGTGAGTCGACTCGGCTAGCGGGCACCGGGGAGCTGTTTTTT,CAISESTRLAGTGELFF
.,TRBV29-1,.,12,TRBJ1-1,TGCAGCGTTGAAGACGGGAACACTGAAGCTTTCTTT,CSVEDGNTEAFF
.,TRBV25-1,.,16,TRBJ2-7,TGTGCCAGCAGTGAATACGGGATCGGCTTTCCCTACGAGCAGTACTTC,CASSEYGIGFPYEQYF
.,TRBV12-3/TRBV12-4,.,13,TRBJ2-3,TGTGCCAGCAGTTTTGAGGGCACAGATACGCAGTATTTT,CASSFEGTDTQYF
.,TRBV7-2,.,13,TRBJ2-3,TGTGCCAGCAGTCGAAACCTAGTGGATACGCAGTATTTT,CASSRNLVDTQYF